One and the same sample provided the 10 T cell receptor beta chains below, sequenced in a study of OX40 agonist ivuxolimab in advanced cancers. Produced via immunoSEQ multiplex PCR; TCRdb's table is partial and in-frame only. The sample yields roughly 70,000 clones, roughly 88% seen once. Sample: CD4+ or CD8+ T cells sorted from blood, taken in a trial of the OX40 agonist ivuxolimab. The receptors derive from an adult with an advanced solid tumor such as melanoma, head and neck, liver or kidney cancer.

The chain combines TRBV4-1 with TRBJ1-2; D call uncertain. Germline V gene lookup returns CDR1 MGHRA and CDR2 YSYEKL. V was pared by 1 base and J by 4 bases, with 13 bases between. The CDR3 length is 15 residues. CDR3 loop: CASSQGRAPRYGYTF. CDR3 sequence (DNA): TGCGCCAGCAGCCAAGGGCGGGCCCCTCGCTATGGCTACACCTTC.

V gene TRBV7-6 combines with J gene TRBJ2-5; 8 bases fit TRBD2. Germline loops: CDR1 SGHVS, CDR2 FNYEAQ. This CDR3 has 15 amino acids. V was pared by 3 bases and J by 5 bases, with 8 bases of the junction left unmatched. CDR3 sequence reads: CASSLAAGGWETQYF. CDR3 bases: TGTGCCAGCAGCTTGGCGGCGGGGGGATGGGAGACCCAGTACTTC. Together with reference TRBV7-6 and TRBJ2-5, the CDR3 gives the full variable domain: GAGVSQSPRYKVTKRGQDVALRCDPISGHVSLYWYRQALGQGPEFLTYFNYEAQQDKSGLPNDRFSAERPEGSISTLTIQRTEQRDSAMYRCASSLAAGGWETQYFGPGTRLLVL.

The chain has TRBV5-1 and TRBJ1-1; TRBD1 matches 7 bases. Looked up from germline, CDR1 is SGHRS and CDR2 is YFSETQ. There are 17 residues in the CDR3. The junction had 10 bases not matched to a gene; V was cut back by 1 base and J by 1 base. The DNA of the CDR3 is TGCGCCAGCAGCTTGTGGGCGGCCCAGGGGGAGAACACTGAAGCTTTCTTT. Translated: CASSLWAAQGENTEAFF.

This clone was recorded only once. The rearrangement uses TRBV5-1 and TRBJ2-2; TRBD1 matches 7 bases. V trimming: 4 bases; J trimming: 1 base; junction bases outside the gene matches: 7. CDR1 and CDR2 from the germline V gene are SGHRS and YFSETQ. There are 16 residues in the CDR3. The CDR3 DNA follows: TGCGCCAGCAGCCCGCAGACAGGGTGGAACACCGGGGAGCTGTTTTTT. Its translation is CASSPQTGWNTGELFF.

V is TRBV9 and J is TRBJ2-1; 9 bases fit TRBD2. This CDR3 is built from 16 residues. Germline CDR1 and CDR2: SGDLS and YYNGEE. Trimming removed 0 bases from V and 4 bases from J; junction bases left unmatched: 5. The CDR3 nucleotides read TGTGCCAGCAGCGTAGGGCCAGCGGGGGGATACAATGAGCAGTTCTTC. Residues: CASSVGPAGGYNEQFF.

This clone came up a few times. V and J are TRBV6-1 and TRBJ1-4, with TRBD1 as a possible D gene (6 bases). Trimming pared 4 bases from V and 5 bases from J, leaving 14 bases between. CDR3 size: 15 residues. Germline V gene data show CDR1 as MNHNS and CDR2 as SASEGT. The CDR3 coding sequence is TGTGCCAGCAGTGGCGTACAGGGAGCGAATGAAAAACTGTTTTTT. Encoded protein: CASSGVQGANEKLFF.

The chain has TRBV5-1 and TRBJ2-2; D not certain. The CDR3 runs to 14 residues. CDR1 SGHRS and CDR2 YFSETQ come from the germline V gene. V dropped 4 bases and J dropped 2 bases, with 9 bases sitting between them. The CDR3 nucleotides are TGCGCCAGCAGCCCCAATATTAACACCGGGGAGCTGTTTTTT. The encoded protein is CASSPNINTGELFF.

The CDR3 region has the DNA TGTGCCAGCAGCTCTAGCGGGGGGGCCGGGTATACGCAGTATTTT. It encodes CASSSSGGAGYTQYF. This chain joins TRBV7-2 and TRBJ2-3, with 12 bases identical to TRBD2. The CDR3 is made up of 15 amino acids. From germline, CDR1 is SGHTA and CDR2 FQGNSA. The junction had 6 bases not matched to a gene; V was cut back by 4 bases and J by 7 bases.

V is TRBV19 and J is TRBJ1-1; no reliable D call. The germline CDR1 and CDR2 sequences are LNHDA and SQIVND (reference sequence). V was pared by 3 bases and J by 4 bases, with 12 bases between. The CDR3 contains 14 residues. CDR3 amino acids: CASSITGKSTEAFF. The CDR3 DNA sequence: TGTGCCAGTAGTATTACCGGGAAGAGCACTGAAGCTTTCTTT.

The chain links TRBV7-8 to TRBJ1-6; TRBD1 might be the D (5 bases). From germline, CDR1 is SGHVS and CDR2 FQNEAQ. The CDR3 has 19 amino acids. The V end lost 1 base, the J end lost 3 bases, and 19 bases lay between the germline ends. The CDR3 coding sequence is TGTGCCAGCAGCTTAGTCGGCGGGCTGGTACAGGACTATAATTCACCCCTCCACTTT. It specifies CASSLVGGLVQDYNSPLHF.